The next 15 T cell receptor beta chains were all read from a single sample in a study of response to subunit inactivated influenza vaccine. TCRdb re-analysed the RT-PCR reads in MiXCR, keeping a single row per CDR3 protein. This table holds around 480,000 distinct CDR3 sequences, about a tenth found once. Here the sequenced sample was PBMCs from blood, taken roughly 47 days after vaccination. These TCRs come from a man aged 45-60 years who received an inactivated influenza vaccine.

The chain joins TRBV12-3 or TRBV12-4 to TRBJ2-1, with a tentative D call TRBD1 (5 bases). Trimming removed 6 bases from V and 15 bases from J, with 18 bases in between. The CDR3 totals 12 residues. This CDR3 is CASSRIGANLFF. DNA for the CDR3: TGTGCCAGCAGCCGGATTGGGGCTAATCTGTTCTTC.

This rearrangement joins TRBV6-6 to TRBJ2-7; D unclear. The germline CDR1 and CDR2 sequences are MNHNY and SVGAGI (reference sequence). Trimming pared 2 bases from V and 1 base from J, leaving 6 bases between. The CDR3 consists of 13 residues. CDR3 residues: CASSYAKSYEQYF. The CDR3 coding sequence is TGTGCCAGCAGTTACGCAAAGTCCTACGAGCAGTACTTC.

The V and J genes are TRBV23-1 and TRBJ2-5, with D tentatively TRBD1 (5 bases). TRBV23-1 is assigned to the ORF class and has an uncertain function. With 2 bases removed from V and 5 bases from J, the gap between germline ends came to 21 bases. This CDR3 has 17 amino acids. Here the CDR3 reads CASSQRGVLLKPETQYF. In DNA form, the CDR3 reads TGCGCCAGCAGTCAAAGGGGCGTCCTCTTAAAACCGGAGACCCAGTACTTC.

V usage is TRBV5-1 and J usage is TRBJ2-3; weak D call: TRBD1 (5 bases). V lost 3 bases and J 0 bases, leaving 8 bases between the germline ends. Germline V gene sequence: CDR1 SGHRS, CDR2 YFSETQ. The CDR3 length is 14 residues. The CDR3 DNA is TGCGCCAGCAGCTCGACAGCAAGCACAGATACGCAGTATTTT. As protein: CASSSTASTDTQYF.

This clonotype was observed many times. V usage is TRBV24-1 and J usage is TRBJ2-1; 12 bases agree with TRBD2. V trimming: 3 bases; J trimming: 6 bases; junction bases outside the gene matches: 8. Germline assignment: CDR1 KGHDR and CDR2 SFDVKD. The CDR3 has 17 amino acids. CDR3 sequence (DNA): TGTGCCACCAGTGATAACTCCCCGGGACTAGCGGGCAATGAGCAGTTCTTC. Translated, it gives CATSDNSPGLAGNEQFF.

The gene calls are TRBV5-1 and TRBJ1-1, with a weak D call TRBD1 (5 bases). Germline CDR1 SGHRS, CDR2 YFSETQ. The CDR3 consists of 17 residues. V was trimmed by 4 bases and J by 0 bases, leaving 19 bases between them. CDR3 sequence: CASSAQPGSLMNTEAFF. For the CDR3, the DNA is TGCGCCAGCAGCGCTCAGCCAGGGTCTCTGATGAACACTGAAGCTTTCTTT. Full variable domain (missing parts from reference TRBV5-1 and TRBJ1-1): KAGVTQTPRYLIKTRGQQVTLSCSPISGHRSVSWYQQTPGQGLQFLFEYFSETQRNKGNFPGRFSGRQFSNSRSEMNVSTLELGDSALYLCASSAQPGSLMNTEAFFGQGTRLTVV.

Only a few counts were recorded for this clonotype. The CDR3 here is CASRTSNADTQYF. The DNA for the CDR3 is TGTGCCAGCAGAACTAGCAACGCGGATACGCAGTATTTT. J is TRBJ2-3 and V is TRBV27, with D possibly being TRBD2 (6 bases). V lost 6 bases and J 6 bases, leaving 13 bases between the germline ends. The germline gives CDR1 MNHEY, CDR2 SMNVEV (reference sequence). The CDR3 length is 13 residues.

The chain carries TRBV20-1 and TRBJ2-3, with TRBD2 matching 12 bases. This CDR3 has 15 amino acids. The germline V gene encodes CDR1 DFQATT and CDR2 SNEGSKA (reference sequence). In DNA, the CDR3 is TGCAGCGGACAGACTAGCGGGAGAGGCACAGATACGCAGTATTTT. It is translated as CSGQTSGRGTDTQYF.

This clonotype showed up just a few times. The chain joins TRBV7-2 to TRBJ2-1, with 8 bases lining up with TRBD1. V gave up 0 bases and J gave up 3 bases; unmatched junction bases: 4. CDR1 SGHTA and CDR2 FQGNSA come from the germline V gene. CDR3 length: 16 amino acids. The CDR3: CASSLALGQGYNEQFF. The CDR3 DNA sequence: TGTGCCAGCAGCTTAGCGCTTGGACAGGGCTACAATGAGCAGTTCTTC. Full variable domain (rest looked up from reference TRBV7-2 and TRBJ2-1): GAGVSQSPSNKVTEKGKDVELRCDPISGHTALYWYRQSLGQGLEFLIYFQGNSAPDKSGLPSDRFSAERTGGSVSTLTIQRTQQEDSAVYLCASSLALGQGYNEQFFGPGTRLTVL.

The chain employs TRBV12-3 or TRBV12-4 and TRBJ1-6; maybe TRBD1 (6 bases). Trimming stripped 6 bases from V and 9 bases from J, with 18 bases between. The CDR3 spans 15 residues. CDR3 DNA sequence: TGTGCCAGCAGGGTACTAACAGGGACCTTTTCACCCCTCCACTTT. Translating it yields CASRVLTGTFSPLHF.

This clonotype was observed many times. V and J are TRBV10-3 and TRBJ2-3; 9 nucleotides line up with TRBD2. The V and J ends lost 2 bases and 2 bases, in that order; junction bases with no gene match: 8. The CDR3 is 17 amino acids. The V gene's germline CDR1 is ENHRY and CDR2 SYGVKD. The CDR3 DNA is TGTGCCATCAGTGAGACCTGGCTAGCGGGGACCACAGATACGCAGTATTTT. It codes for CAISETWLAGTTDTQYF.

The genes are TRBV11-2 and TRBJ2-2, with no clear D. V was clipped by 3 bases and J by 6 bases, with 17 bases between them. The CDR3 is made up of 16 amino acids. Germline values: CDR1 SGHAT, CDR2 FQNNGV. The CDR3 sequence: CASSFGRSEGSGELFF. CDR3 DNA sequence: TGTGCCAGCAGCTTCGGGCGTTCAGAAGGTTCCGGGGAGCTGTTTTTT.

The J gene is TRBJ2-7, the V gene TRBV29-1, with D possibly TRBD2 on 5 matching bases. V dropped 6 bases and J dropped 0 bases, with 9 bases sitting between them. The CDR3 runs to 12 residues. Germline V gene data show CDR1 as SQVTM and CDR2 as ANQGSEA. CDR3 bases: TGCAGCGTGGAGGTGAGCTCCTACGAGCAGTACTTC. It specifies CSVEVSSYEQYF.

This clonotype occurred a few times. V is TRBV7-6 and J is TRBJ2-1; D perhaps matches TRBD2 (5 bases). Trimming pared 5 bases from V and 6 bases from J, leaving 14 bases between. CDR1 and CDR2 from the germline V gene are SGHVS and FNYEAQ. This CDR3 has 14 residues. CDR3 in DNA: TGTGCCAGCAGCCACGGGGTAGGGCCCAATGAGCAGTTCTTC. Translated: CASSHGVGPNEQFF.

This clonotype has a handful of counts. This sequence joins TRBV7-2 and TRBJ2-2, with D perhaps matching TRBD2 (6 bases). The CDR3 spans 16 residues. Germline CDR1 reads SGHTA; CDR2 reads FQGNSA. Between the trimmed V and J ends, which lost 1 base and 4 bases, there was a span of 13 bases. CDR3 bases: TGTGCCAGCAGCTTAGTCCGCGGGATTATCACCGGGGAGCTGTTTTTT. This encodes CASSLVRGIITGELFF.